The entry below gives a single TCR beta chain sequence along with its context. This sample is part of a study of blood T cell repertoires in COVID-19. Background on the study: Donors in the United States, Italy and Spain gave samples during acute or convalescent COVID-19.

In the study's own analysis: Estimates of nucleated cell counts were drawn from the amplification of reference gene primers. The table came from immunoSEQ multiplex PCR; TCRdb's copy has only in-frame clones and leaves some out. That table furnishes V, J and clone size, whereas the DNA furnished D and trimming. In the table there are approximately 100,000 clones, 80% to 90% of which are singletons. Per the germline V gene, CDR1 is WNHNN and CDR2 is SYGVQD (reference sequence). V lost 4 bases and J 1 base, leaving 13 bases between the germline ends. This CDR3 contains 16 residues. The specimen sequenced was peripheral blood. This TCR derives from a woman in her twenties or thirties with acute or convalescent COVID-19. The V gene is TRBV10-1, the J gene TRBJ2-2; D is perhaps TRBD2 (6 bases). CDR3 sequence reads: CASSASASVNTGELFF. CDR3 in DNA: TGCGCCAGCAGTGCGTCTGCTAGCGTGAACACCGGGGAGCTGTTTTTT.